Listed here are 21 T cell receptor beta chains from one sample, sequenced in a study of cytomegalovirus exposure and HLA in healthy donors. In the PCR, 60 Vbeta and 13 Jbeta primers were used. Profiling relied on immunoSEQ multiplex PCR, and the TCRdb table lists in-frame clones only, not all of them. The table has approximately 78,000 clones, over 50% seen once. Sequenced input: PBMCs. The source is a man between 40 and 49 years old in good health and CMV-seropositive.

This sequence joins TRBV27 and TRBJ2-7, with TRBD1 matching over 12 bases. The trim removed 6 bases at V and 7 bases at J, leaving 10 bases unmatched. Germline CDR1 and CDR2: MNHEY and SMNVEV (reference sequence). The CDR3 length is 15 residues. CDR3 sequence: CASSYLGQGAQEQYF. The CDR3 nucleotides read TGTGCCAGCAGCTACTTGGGACAGGGGGCCCAGGAGCAGTACTTC.

The genes are TRBV2 and TRBJ1-2, with D uncertain. The V gene's germline CDR1 is SNHLY and CDR2 FYNNEI. The CDR3 extends over 14 amino acids. Trimming took 3 bases from V and 0 from J, leaving 8 bases between them. The CDR3 DNA sequence: TGTGCCAGCAGTGACCAATCCCCTAACTATGGCTACACCTTC. Translating it yields CASSDQSPNYGYTF.

V is TRBV7-2 and J is TRBJ1-6, with a possible D match to TRBD1 (5 bases). The CDR3 totals 15 residues. V shed 5 bases and J shed 7 bases, with 15 bases lying between them. Looked up from germline, CDR1 is SGHTA and CDR2 is FQGNSA. The CDR3 DNA reads TGTGCCAGCAGCGGTGCCGGGGGAGTAAATTCACCCCTCCACTTT. As protein: CASSGAGGVNSPLHF.

The chain combines TRBV30 with TRBJ1-6; D is unresolved. Trimming pared 6 bases from V and 0 bases from J, leaving 21 bases between. CDR1 and CDR2 from the germline V gene are GTSNPN and SVGIG (reference sequence). The CDR3 has 18 amino acids. DNA for the CDR3: TGTGCCTGCCCCTCGGAGAAAGTAAGGAGCTCCTATAATTCACCCCTCCACTTT. Encoded protein: CACPSEKVRSSYNSPLHF. The whole variable domain, remainder taken from reference TRBV30 and TRBJ1-6, is SQTIHQWPATLVQPVGSPLSLECTVEGTSNPNLYWYRQAAGRGLQLLFYSVGIGQISSEVPQNLSASRPQDRQFILSSKKLLLSDSGFYLCACPSEKVRSSYNSPLHFGNGTRLTVT.

The rearrangement uses TRBV11-2 and TRBJ1-1; TRBD1 might be the D (5 bases). The CDR3 extends over 13 amino acids. With 4 bases removed from V and 0 bases from J, the gap between germline ends came to 6 bases. Germline CDR1 SGHAT, CDR2 FQNNGV. The CDR3, as DNA: TGTGCCAGCAGCTGGACACTGAACACTGAAGCTTTCTTT. Encoded protein: CASSWTLNTEAFF.

The chain combines TRBV4-1 with TRBJ2-7, with 9 bases aligning to TRBD2. The CDR3 covers 17 residues. Germline values: CDR1 MGHRA, CDR2 YSYEKL. J gave up 3 bases and V 2 bases, and 11 bases lay outside the gene matches. The CDR3 region is CASSQPGGLAGNYEQYF. The CDR3 bases are TGCGCCAGCAGCCAACCCGGAGGGCTAGCGGGGAACTACGAGCAGTACTTC.

In this sample, this clone turned up a few times. The CDR3 protein is CASSSGQTGDYEQYF. As DNA, the CDR3 is TGCGCCAGCAGTTCGGGACAGACGGGGGACTACGAGCAGTACTTC. The V and J genes are TRBV5-1 and TRBJ2-7, with D tentatively TRBD1 (7 bases). Trimming shortened V by 5 bases and J by 3 bases, and 18 bases separated the two germline ends. From germline, CDR1 is SGHRS and CDR2 YFSETQ. This CDR3 comprises 15 residues.

This clone was seen only once. V usage is TRBV7-2 and J usage is TRBJ1-5; 7 positions agree with TRBD1. The V gene end was trimmed by 2 bases and the J gene end by 3 bases; junction bases not matched to a gene: 4. Germline assignment: CDR1 SGHTA and CDR2 FQGNSA. The CDR3 has 15 amino acids. CDR3 sequence: CASSLQGTANQPQHF. The CDR3, as DNA: TGTGCCAGCAGCTTACAAGGGACAGCCAATCAGCCCCAGCATTTT.

The chain uses TRBV6-6 and TRBJ1-5; 11 bases match TRBD1. The CDR3 is 15 amino acids. CDR1 and CDR2 from the germline V gene are MNHNY and SVGAGI (reference sequence). V lost 6 bases and J lost 1; bases outside the gene matches: 2. CDR3 region: CASSGQGASNQPQHF. The CDR3 coding sequence is TGTGCCAGCAGCGGACAGGGGGCAAGCAATCAGCCCCAGCATTTT.

This chain joins TRBV28 and TRBJ2-3; D uncertain. This CDR3 has 14 residues. V was clipped by 3 bases and J by 1 base, with 8 bases between them. The germline V gene has CDR1 MDHEN and CDR2 SYDVKM. CDR3 sequence reads: CASSLESGTDTQYF. The CDR3 DNA follows: TGTGCCAGCAGTTTGGAGTCCGGCACAGATACGCAGTATTTT.

As DNA, the CDR3 is TGTGCCAGTAGTCTAACCCCGCCGCCGGGACACCCTACCCGAAACTATGGCTACACCTTC. Translated, it gives CASSLTPPPGHPTRNYGYTF. This rearrangement joins TRBV19 to TRBJ1-2; TRBD1 is a possible D gene (6 bases). Trimming cost V 5 bases and J 2 bases, with 30 bases left between them. This CDR3 is 20 amino acids long. The germline V gene has CDR1 LNHDA and CDR2 SQIVND (reference sequence).

This clone turned up a few times. The gene calls are TRBV30 and TRBJ2-2, with a possible D match to TRBD2 (7 bases). Germline loops: CDR1 GTSNPN, CDR2 SVGIG (reference sequence). The CDR3 contains 15 residues. Between the trimmed V and J ends, which lost 2 bases and 3 bases, there was a span of 13 bases. CDR3 bases: TGTGCCTGGAGTAGGGGGGGGCTAGACACCGGGGAGCTGTTTTTT. Translating gives CAWSRGGLDTGELFF.

V usage is TRBV6-6 and J usage is TRBJ1-5, with 8 bases identical to TRBD1. This CDR3 has 16 amino acids. With 7 bases clipped from V and 0 bases from J, the junction kept 8 bases outside the gene matches. Germline V gene data show CDR1 as MNHNY and CDR2 as SVGAGI (reference sequence). The CDR3 DNA sequence: TGTGCCAGCAACGACAGGGGTGGTTTTAGCAATCAGCCCCAGCATTTT. Protein sequence: CASNDRGGFSNQPQHF.

The chain uses TRBV5-1 and TRBJ1-5; D is perhaps TRBD1 (6 bases). This CDR3 is 15 amino acids long. Trimming cost V 5 bases and J 7 bases, with 19 bases left between them. The V gene's germline CDR1 is SGHRS and CDR2 YFSETQ. The CDR3: CASSLEGGHRQPQHF. Written as DNA, the CDR3 is TGCGCCAGCAGTCTCGAGGGGGGGCACCGACAGCCCCAGCATTTT.

This clone was seen a handful of times. V is TRBV5-1 and J is TRBJ2-5, with 7 bases aligning to TRBD1. The V gene's germline CDR1 is SGHRS and CDR2 YFSETQ. With 3 bases clipped from V and 5 bases from J, the junction kept 13 bases outside the gene matches. The CDR3 consists of 16 residues. CDR3 region: CASSSTGQGDWETQYF. The CDR3 DNA sequence: TGCGCCAGCAGCTCCACTGGGCAGGGGGATTGGGAGACCCAGTACTTC.

This clone was seen more than once but under ten times. The chain is built from TRBV28 and TRBJ1-1; 7 bases fit TRBD1. Germline V gives CDR1 MDHEN, CDR2 SYDVKM. The ends lost 6 bases at V and 8 bases at J; junction bases unmatched: 9. CDR3 length: 13 amino acids. CDR3 sequence (DNA): TGTGCCAGCAGCAAAACAGGGGCCGTCGAAGCTTTCTTT. Its translation is CASSKTGAVEAFF. The entire variable domain, with the rest obtained from reference TRBV28 and TRBJ1-1, is as follows: DVKVTQSSRYLVKRTGEKVFLECVQDMDHENMFWYRQDPGLGLRLIYFSYDVKMKEKGDIPEGYSVSREKKERFSLILESASTNQTSMYLCASSKTGAVEAFFGQGTRLTVV.

The CDR3 reads CSANPGPEAFF. CDR3 in DNA: TGCAGTGCTAACCCAGGCCCTGAAGCTTTCTTT. This chain joins TRBV20-1 and TRBJ1-1; no definite D call. The CDR3 has 11 residues. V gave up 4 bases and J gave up 6 bases, with 9 bases separating them. Germline V gene data show CDR1 as DFQATT and CDR2 as SNEGSKA (reference sequence).

The J gene is TRBJ1-2, the V gene TRBV7-9; D possibly corresponds to TRBD1 (6 bases). The CDR3 runs to 13 residues. Germline CDR1 reads SEHNR; CDR2 reads FQNEAQ (reference sequence). Deletions cut 5 bases from V and 5 bases from J, with 12 bases between. CDR3: CASSLTGPYGYTF. The CDR3 DNA reads as TGTGCCAGCAGCCTAACAGGGCCGTATGGCTACACCTTC.

This clone has just a few counts. V usage is TRBV7-8 and J usage is TRBJ2-1, with D possibly TRBD2 on 5 matching bases. The CDR3 loop spans 13 amino acids. V was cut by 1 base and J by 9 bases, with 10 bases left in between. Per the germline V gene, CDR1 is SGHVS and CDR2 is FQNEAQ. For the CDR3, the DNA is TGTGCCAGCAGCTTAGTCCGGGATAGTGAGCAGTTCTTC. It specifies CASSLVRDSEQFF.

The V call is TRBV18, the J call TRBJ1-4, with TRBD1 identical over 7 bases. The CDR3 runs 15 residues. The V segment lost 4 bases and the J segment 5 bases; nucleotides outside the gene matches: 7. Germline loops: CDR1 KGHSH, CDR2 LQKENI. The DNA of the CDR3 is TGTGCCAGCTCACGCGGACAGGTCGAGAATGAAAAACTGTTTTTT. Its translation is CASSRGQVENEKLFF.

The chain uses TRBV6-5 and TRBJ2-7, with D uncertain. Between the trimmed V and J ends, which lost 8 bases and 4 bases, there was a span of 9 bases. CDR1 and CDR2 from the germline V gene are MNHEY and SVGAGI. The CDR3 spans 11 residues. CDR3 DNA sequence: TGTGCCAGCGGAGCTCCATACGAGCAGTACTTC. Its protein is CASGAPYEQYF.